This TCR beta chain stems from a study of OX40 agonist ivuxolimab in advanced cancers. About the study: The diagnoses of dose-escalation patients were hepatocellular carcinoma, melanoma, renal cell or head and neck cancer.

Regarding the study as a whole: Expanded peripheral T cells had an undetermined antigen specificity.

Data came from immunoSEQ multiplex PCR; TCRdb stores just in-frame clones and leaves some out. The sample records about 46,000 clones, around 90% being singletons. Trimming removed 4 bases from V and 3 bases from J; junction bases left unmatched: 4. The CDR3 contains 15 residues. Remarks on this clone: Its antigen is not identified. It is likely a read error: a sequence one base away is far more abundant. The same CDR3 is also encoded by other DNA sequences in this sample.

Cycle 7 day 1, cycle 4 day 1, and baseline were the timepoints at which blood was sampled. The rearrangement uses TRBV5-7 and TRBJ2-7, with 13 bases that match TRBD2. TRBV5-7 is flagged as an ORF with uncertain function. This material consisted of CD4+ or CD8+ T cells sorted from blood, taken in a trial of the OX40 agonist ivuxolimab. This TCR was recovered from an adult with an advanced solid tumor such as melanoma, head and neck, liver or kidney cancer. The CDR3: CASSETSGGVYEQYF. In DNA form, the CDR3 reads TGTGCCAGCAGCGAAACTAGCGGGGGGGTCTACGAGCAGTACTTC.